This T cell receptor beta chain is drawn from a study of post-analysis software for immune sequencing data (dated by TCRdb to 2013 to 2016). As for the study more broadly: Recorded disease courses included relapsing-remitting, secondary progressive and progressive-relapsing multiple sclerosis, with some patients lacking subtype annotation. Patient repertoires were compared against about twelve previously published healthy control repertoires from donors aged 6 to 25 years. A subset of samples was prepared in parallel using single-end sample barcoding, then pooled and co-amplified after Illumina adapter ligation. Summary of the overall study and its limitations: Direct clustering with F measure showed strong co-clustering of samples prepared in the same batch, prompting a batch-effect correction. Significantly lower normalized Chao1 diversity was found in multiple sclerosis patients than in controls, suggesting substantial peripheral T-cell clonal expansion. The multiple sclerosis patient group was slightly younger than the control group. Significantly higher frequencies in patients than in controls were found for several TRBV segments, including TRBV5-6, TRBV5-1 and TRBV20-1.

To demonstrate the VDJtools post-analysis software, the study profiled TCR beta repertoires from the peripheral blood of 10 to 15 young patients with multiple sclerosis. The patients with multiple sclerosis were children and adolescents between roughly 6 and 17 years of age. A note on this clonotype: Its antigen is still unknown. Base quality data are lacking; no much larger clone is found one base away.

Receptor amplification or capture employed PCR. These reads were obtained on an Illumina HiSeq 2500. Unique molecular identifiers were incorporated into TCR beta cDNA libraries to reduce PCR and sequencing biases. Some 500,000 cDNA molecules were obtained per 1 to 10 million input T cells, so each molecule approximated one T cell. Patient libraries were prepared and sequenced with the same protocol used for the earlier healthy control dataset. Samples belonging to the same batch were prepared together, multiplexed and sequenced on a shared HiSeq lane. The original pipeline was this. Raw barcoded reads were processed with MIGEC, and single-read molecular identifier groups were discarded before consensus assembly and CDR3 extraction. Clonotype tables were post-analysed with VDJtools, and diversity was normalized by down-sampling all datasets to the smallest sample size. To correct batch-related cross-sample contamination, repertoire overlap clustering matched CDR3 amino acid sequences but not nucleotide sequences. TCRdb reprocessing: public reads trimmed at Q25 with fastp, clones called with MiXCR, in-frame beta chains kept. Rows with a matching CDR3 protein are joined into one entry that keeps the most common DNA and genes. In this record, the V and J calls reflect TCRdb's handling and not the investigators' own analysis. In this sample the table shows 170,000 or so distinct CDR3 sequences, 30% of which occur a single time. Together, the top ten hold about 1.6% of the sample.

Counted from cysteine to phenylalanine, this CDR3 has 14 amino acids. Here the CDR3 DNA is all that survives: 42 bases in frame from base 1. The V and J ends are trimmed by 1 base and 6 bases, leaving 13 bases between them. Per the germline V gene (reference sequence), SGHNT is the CDR1 and YYREEE is the CDR2. Input material: blood. This receptor was identified in a girl between 5 and 17 years old with multiple sclerosis. Rearrangement joined TRBV5-4 to TRBJ1-2; tentative D gene TRBD1, with 6 bases matching. The sequence in DNA is TGTGCCAGCAGCTTGTCGGCAGGGGTAAATGGCTACACCTTC. Its protein product is CASSLSAGVNGYTF.